This TCR beta chain was found in a study of CD8 T cells in ankylosing spondylitis. This clonotype was observed a handful of times. From the 5' RACE reads, TCRdb called clonotypes with MiXCR, one entry per CDR3 protein. The sample includes a few hundred thousand distinct CDR3 sequences, 8% to 11% seen only once; the top ten take under 25%. In germline, CDR1 is SGHRS, CDR2 YFSETQ. Trimming took 0 bases from V and 5 from J, leaving 17 bases between them. The CDR3 spans 17 residues. Sample: blood, either unsorted or a sorted T cell fraction (not recorded which). The clonotype was recovered from a male donor with ankylosing spondylitis or in good health (not recorded which). The chain couples TRBV5-1 to TRBJ2-2; TRBD1 is a possible D gene (6 bases). The CDR3 DNA reads TGCGCCAGCAGCTTGGAGGGGACAAGGGGAAGAACCGGGGAGCTGTTTTTT. Translation gives CASSLEGTRGRTGELFF.